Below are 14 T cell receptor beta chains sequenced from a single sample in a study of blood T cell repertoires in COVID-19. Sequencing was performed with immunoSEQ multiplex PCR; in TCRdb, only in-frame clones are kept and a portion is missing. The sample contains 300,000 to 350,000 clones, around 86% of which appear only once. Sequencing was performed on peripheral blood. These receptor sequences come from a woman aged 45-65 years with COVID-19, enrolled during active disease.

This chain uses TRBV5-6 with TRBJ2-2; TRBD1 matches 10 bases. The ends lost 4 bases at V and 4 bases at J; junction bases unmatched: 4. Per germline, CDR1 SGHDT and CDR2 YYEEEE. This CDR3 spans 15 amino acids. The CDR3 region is CASSLTGGITGELFF. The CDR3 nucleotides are TGTGCCAGCAGCCTGACAGGGGGCATCACCGGGGAGCTGTTTTTT.

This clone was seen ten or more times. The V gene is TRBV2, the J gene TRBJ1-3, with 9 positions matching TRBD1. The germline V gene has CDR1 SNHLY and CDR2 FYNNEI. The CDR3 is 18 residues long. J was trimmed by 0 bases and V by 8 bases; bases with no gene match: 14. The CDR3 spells CASGFPTRTGVSGNTIYF. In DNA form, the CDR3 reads TGTGCCAGCGGATTCCCGACCCGGACAGGGGTCTCTGGAAACACCATATATTTT.

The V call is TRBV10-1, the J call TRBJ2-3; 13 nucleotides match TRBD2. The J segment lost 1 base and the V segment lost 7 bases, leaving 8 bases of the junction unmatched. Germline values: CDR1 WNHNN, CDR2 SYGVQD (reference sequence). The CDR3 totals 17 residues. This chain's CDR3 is CASIGLAGEAGTDTQYF. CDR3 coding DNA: TGCGCCAGCATTGGACTAGCGGGAGAAGCCGGCACAGATACGCAGTATTTT.

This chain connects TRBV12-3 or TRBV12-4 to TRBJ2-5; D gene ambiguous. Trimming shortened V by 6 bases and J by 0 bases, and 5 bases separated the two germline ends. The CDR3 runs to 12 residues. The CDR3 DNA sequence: TGTGCCAGCAGGTACTACCAAGAGACCCAGTACTTC. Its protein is CASRYYQETQYF.

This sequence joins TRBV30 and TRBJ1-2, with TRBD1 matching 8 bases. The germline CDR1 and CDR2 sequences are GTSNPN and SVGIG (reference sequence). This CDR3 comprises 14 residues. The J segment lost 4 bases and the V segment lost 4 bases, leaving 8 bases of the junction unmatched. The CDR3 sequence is CAWTGQGRGYGYTF. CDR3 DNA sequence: TGTGCCTGGACCGGACAGGGTAGGGGCTATGGCTACACCTTC.

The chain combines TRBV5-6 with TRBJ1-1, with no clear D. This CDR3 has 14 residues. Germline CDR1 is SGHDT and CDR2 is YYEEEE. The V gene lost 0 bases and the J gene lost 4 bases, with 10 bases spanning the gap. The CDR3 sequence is CASSLGAGITEAFF. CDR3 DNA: TGTGCCAGCAGCTTGGGAGCAGGTATCACTGAAGCTTTCTTT.

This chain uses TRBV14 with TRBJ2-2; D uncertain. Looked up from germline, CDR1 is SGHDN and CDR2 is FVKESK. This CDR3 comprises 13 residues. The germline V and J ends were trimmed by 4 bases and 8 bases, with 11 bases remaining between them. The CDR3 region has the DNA TGTGCCAGCAGCCTACACCCCACGGGGGAGCTGTTTTTT. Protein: CASSLHPTGELFF.

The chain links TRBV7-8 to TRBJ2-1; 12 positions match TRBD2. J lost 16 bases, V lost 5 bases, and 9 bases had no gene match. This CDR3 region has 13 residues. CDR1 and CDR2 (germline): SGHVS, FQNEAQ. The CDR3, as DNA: TGTGCCAGCAGCCCCCTAGCGGGAGGGCCTGATTTCTTC. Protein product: CASSPLAGGPDFF.

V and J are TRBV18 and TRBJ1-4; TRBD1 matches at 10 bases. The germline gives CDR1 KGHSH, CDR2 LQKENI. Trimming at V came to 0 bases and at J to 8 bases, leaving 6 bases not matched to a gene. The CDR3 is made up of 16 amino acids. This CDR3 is CASSPPSTGGREKLFF. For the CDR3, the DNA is TGTGCCAGCTCACCACCGTCGACAGGGGGCCGAGAAAAACTGTTTTTT.

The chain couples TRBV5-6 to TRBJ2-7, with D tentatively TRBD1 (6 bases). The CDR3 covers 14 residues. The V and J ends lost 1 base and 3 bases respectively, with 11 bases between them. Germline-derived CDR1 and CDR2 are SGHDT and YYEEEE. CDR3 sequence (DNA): TGTGCCAGCAGCTTGCACAGGGACCTCTACGAGCAGTACTTC. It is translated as CASSLHRDLYEQYF.

CDR3 loop: CASSIVLRVGRRADTQYF. The CDR3 DNA reads as TGTGCCAGTAGTATAGTTCTCAGGGTCGGGAGAAGGGCAGATACGCAGTATTTT. This chain links TRBV19 with TRBJ2-3, with TRBD2 as a possible D gene (6 bases). The germline V gene encodes CDR1 LNHDA and CDR2 SQIVND (reference sequence). This CDR3 spans 18 amino acids. V lost 1 base and J 4 bases, leaving 21 bases between the germline ends.

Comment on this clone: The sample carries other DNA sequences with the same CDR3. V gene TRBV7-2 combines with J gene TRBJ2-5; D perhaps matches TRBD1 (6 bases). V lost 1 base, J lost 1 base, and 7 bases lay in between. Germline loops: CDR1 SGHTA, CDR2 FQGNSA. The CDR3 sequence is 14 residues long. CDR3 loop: CASSLGGGQETQYF. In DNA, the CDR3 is TGTGCCAGCAGCTTAGGAGGGGGCCAAGAGACCCAGTACTTC.

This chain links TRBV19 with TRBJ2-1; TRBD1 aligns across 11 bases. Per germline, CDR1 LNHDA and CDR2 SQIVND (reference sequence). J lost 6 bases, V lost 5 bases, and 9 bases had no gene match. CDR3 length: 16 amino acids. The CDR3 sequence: CASSARTGGNINEQFF. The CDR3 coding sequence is TGTGCCAGTAGTGCCCGGACAGGGGGCAATATCAATGAGCAGTTCTTC.

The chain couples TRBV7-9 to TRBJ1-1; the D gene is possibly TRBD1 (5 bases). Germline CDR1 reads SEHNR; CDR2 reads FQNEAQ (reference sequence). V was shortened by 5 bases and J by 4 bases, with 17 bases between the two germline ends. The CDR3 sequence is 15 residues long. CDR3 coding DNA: TGTGCCAGCAGCCCACAGGACCCGGGAGTCACTGAAGCTTTCTTT. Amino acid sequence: CASSPQDPGVTEAFF.